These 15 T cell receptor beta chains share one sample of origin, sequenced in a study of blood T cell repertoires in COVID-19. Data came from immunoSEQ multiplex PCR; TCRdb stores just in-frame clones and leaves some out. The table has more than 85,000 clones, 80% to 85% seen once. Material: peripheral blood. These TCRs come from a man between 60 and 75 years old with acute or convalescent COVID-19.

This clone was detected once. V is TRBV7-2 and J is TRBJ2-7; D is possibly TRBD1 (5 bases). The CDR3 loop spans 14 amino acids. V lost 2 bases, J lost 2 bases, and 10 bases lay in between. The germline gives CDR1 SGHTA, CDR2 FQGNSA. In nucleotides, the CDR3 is TGTGCCAGCAGCTTAATTAGGGGCGCCTACGAGCAGTACGTC. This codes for CASSLIRGAYEQYV.

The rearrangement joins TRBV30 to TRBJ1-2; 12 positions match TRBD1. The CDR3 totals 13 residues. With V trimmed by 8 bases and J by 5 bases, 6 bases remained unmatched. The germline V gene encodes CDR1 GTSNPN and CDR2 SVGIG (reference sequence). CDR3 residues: CARGTGGAYGYTF. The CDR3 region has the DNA TGTGCCCGAGGGACAGGGGGCGCTTATGGCTACACCTTC.

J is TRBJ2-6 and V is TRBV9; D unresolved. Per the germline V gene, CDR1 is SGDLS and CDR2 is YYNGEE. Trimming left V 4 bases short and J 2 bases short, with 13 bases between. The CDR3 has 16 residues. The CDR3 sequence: CASSLGQNPGANVLTF. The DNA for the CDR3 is TGTGCCAGCAGCTTAGGGCAGAACCCTGGGGCCAACGTCCTGACTTTC.

The CDR3 loop reads CASSARGRTRYEQYF. Written as DNA, the CDR3 is TGTGCCAGCAGCGCGCGGGGCAGAACGCGATACGAGCAGTACTTC. This chain links TRBV5-4 with TRBJ2-7; possible D gene TRBD2, 6 bases. The CDR3 is made up of 15 amino acids. Germline V gene lookup returns CDR1 SGHNT and CDR2 YYREEE (reference sequence). Trimming cost V 4 bases and J 4 bases, with 18 bases left between them. Using reference TRBV5-4 and TRBJ2-7 for the parts outside the CDR3, the full variable domain is ETGVTQSPTHLIKTRGQQVTLRCSSQSGHNTVSWYQQALGQGPQFIFQYYREEENGRGNFPPRFSGLQFPNYSSELNVNALELDDSALYLCASSARGRTRYEQYFGPGTRLTVT.

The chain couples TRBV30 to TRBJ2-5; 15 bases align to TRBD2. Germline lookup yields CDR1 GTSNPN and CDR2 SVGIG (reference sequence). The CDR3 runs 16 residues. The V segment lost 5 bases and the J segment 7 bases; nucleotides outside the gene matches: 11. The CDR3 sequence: CAWARGLAGGPGTQYF. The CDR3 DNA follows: TGTGCCTGGGCTAGAGGACTAGCGGGGGGGCCGGGGACCCAGTACTTC.

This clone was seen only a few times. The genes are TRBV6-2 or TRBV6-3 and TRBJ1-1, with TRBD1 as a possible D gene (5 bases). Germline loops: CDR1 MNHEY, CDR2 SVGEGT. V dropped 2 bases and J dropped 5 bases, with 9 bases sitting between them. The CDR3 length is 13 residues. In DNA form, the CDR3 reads TGTGCCAGCAGTTACACTCAGGGTACTGAAGCTTTCTTT. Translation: CASSYTQGTEAFF.

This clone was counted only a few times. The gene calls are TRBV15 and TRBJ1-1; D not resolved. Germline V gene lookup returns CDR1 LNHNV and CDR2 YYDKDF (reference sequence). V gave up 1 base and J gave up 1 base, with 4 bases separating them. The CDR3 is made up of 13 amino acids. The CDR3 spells CATSRGANTEAFF. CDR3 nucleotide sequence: TGTGCCACCAGCAGAGGGGCGAACACTGAAGCTTTCTTT. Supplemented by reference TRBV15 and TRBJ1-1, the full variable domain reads DAMVIQNPRYQVTQFGKPVTLSCSQTLNHNVMYWYQQKSSQAPKLLFHYYDKDFNNEADTPDNFQSRRPNTSFCFLDIRSPGLGDTAMYLCATSRGANTEAFFGQGTRLTVV.

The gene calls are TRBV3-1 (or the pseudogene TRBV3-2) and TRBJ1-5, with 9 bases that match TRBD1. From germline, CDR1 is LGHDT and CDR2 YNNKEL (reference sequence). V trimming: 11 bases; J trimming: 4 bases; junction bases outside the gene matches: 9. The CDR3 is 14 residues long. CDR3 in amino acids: CASTTGTGNQPQHF. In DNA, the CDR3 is TGTGCCTCCACGACGGGGACAGGGAATCAGCCCCAGCATTTT.

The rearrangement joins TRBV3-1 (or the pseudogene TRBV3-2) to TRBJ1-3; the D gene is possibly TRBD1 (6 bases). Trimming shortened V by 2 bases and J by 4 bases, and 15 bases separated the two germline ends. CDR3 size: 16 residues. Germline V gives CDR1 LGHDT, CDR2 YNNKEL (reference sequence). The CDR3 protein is CASSQPGQMKGNTIYF. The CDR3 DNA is TGTGCCAGCAGCCAACCGGGACAAATGAAGGGAAACACCATATATTTT.

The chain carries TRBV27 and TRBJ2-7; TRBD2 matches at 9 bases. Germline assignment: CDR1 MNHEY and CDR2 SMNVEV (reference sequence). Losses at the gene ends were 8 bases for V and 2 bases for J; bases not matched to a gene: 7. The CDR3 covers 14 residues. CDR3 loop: CASSRTSAPYEQYV. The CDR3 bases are TGTGCCAGCTCGCGGACTAGCGCGCCCTACGAGCAGTACGTC.

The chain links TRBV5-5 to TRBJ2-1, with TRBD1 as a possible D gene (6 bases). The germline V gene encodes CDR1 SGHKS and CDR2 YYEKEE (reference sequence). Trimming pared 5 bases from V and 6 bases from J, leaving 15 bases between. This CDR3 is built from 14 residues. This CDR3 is CASSSDRQRNEQFF. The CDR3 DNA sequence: TGTGCCAGCAGTTCCGACAGGCAACGCAATGAGCAGTTCTTC.

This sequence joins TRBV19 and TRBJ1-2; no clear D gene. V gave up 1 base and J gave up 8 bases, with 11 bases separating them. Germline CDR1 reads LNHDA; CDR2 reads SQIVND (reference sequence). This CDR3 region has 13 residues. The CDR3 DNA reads TGTGCCAGTAGTATAGTTGGGTCCGGGGGCTACACCTTC. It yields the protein CASSIVGSGGYTF.

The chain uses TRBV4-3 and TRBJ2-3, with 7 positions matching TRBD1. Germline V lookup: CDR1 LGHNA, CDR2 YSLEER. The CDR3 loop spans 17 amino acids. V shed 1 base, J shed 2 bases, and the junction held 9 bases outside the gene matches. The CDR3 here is CASSQVPPGQLTDTQYF. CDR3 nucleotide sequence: TGCGCCAGCAGCCAAGTCCCTCCGGGACAGCTCACAGATACGCAGTATTTT.

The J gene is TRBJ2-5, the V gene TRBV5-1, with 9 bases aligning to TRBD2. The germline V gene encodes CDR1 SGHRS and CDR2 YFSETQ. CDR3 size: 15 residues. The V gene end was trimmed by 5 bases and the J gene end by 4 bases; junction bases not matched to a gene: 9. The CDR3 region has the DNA TGCGCCAGCAGATCCGGAGCGGGAGGCGGAGAGACCCAGTACTTC. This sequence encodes CASRSGAGGGETQYF.

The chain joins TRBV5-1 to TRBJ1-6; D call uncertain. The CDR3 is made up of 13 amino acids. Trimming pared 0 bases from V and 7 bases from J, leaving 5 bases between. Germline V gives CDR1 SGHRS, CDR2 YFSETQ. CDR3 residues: CASSLEANSPLHF. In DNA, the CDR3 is TGCGCCAGCAGCTTGGAAGCGAATTCACCCCTCCACTTT.